This T cell receptor beta chain was found in a study of blood T cell repertoires in COVID-19. For the study at large: Samples came from the United States, Italy and Spain, spanning acute and convalescent COVID-19. T cells, B-cell-depleted T cells, or PBMCs supplied cDNA or gDNA.

Authors' processing steps: Reference gene primer amplification gave nucleated cell count estimates. Here immunoSEQ multiplex PCR was the method, and the copy in TCRdb shows in-frame clones only, minus some. That table furnishes V, J and clone size, whereas the DNA furnished D and trimming. Among about 58,000 clones listed, more than 70% were seen once. The CDR3 is 14 amino acids. The germline gives CDR1 MGHRA, CDR2 YSYEKL. V was cut by 1 base and J by 3 bases, with 7 bases left in between. The chain couples TRBV4-1 to TRBJ1-5; D remains unclear. The sequenced material came from peripheral blood. This receptor was identified in a man aged 40-55 years with active COVID-19. DNA of the CDR3: TGCGCCAGCAGCCAAGCGCGGGACAATCAGCCCCAGCATTTT. Protein product: CASSQARDNQPQHF.